These 23 T cell receptor beta chains came from one sample sequenced in a study of blood T cell repertoires in COVID-19 (TCRdb year 2020). Libraries were made using the immunoSEQ multiplex PCR assay. TCRdb stores this immuneACCESS table with in-frame sequences only. Part of the clones is absent; in the studies checked, under half of the shortfall reflects unresolved V genes, and no reason is known for the rest. The sample table contains 100,000 or so clones; only one count was recorded for around 85% of them. Of the sample, approximately 2.4% falls within the top ten clones. Source material: PBMCs or T cells enriched from blood (not recorded which). These receptors originate from a woman in her forties or fifties who had recovered from COVID-19.

The rearrangement links TRBV12-3 or TRBV12-4 to TRBJ2-3; D is perhaps TRBD2 (6 bases). The CDR3 covers 12 residues. The V end was cut by 11 bases, the J end by 2 bases, with 11 bases between. The CDR3 DNA is TGTGCCCTGGGAGGCTCCACAGATACGCAGTATTTT. Encoded protein: CALGGSTDTQYF.

V is TRBV2 and J is TRBJ1-4, with TRBD1 matching 8 bases. This CDR3 comprises 14 residues. The V gene's germline CDR1 is SNHLY and CDR2 FYNNEI. Trimming removed 7 bases from V and 7 bases from J; junction bases left unmatched: 8. The CDR3 spells CASIGQGQGEKLFF. The CDR3 DNA follows: TGTGCCAGCATTGGACAGGGTCAAGGTGAAAAACTGTTTTTT. The variable domain in full, with the rest retrieved from reference TRBV2 and TRBJ1-4, is EPEVTQTPSHQVTQMGQEVILRCVPISNHLYFYWYRQILGQKVEFLVSFYNNEISEKSEIFDDQFSVERPDGSNFTLKIRSTKLEDSAMYFCASIGQGQGEKLFFGSGTQLSVL.

This chain joins TRBV28 and TRBJ1-2; D not certain. This CDR3 has 15 amino acids. Trimming took off 6 bases at V and 1 base at J, with 15 bases between the two ends. The germline V gene has CDR1 MDHEN and CDR2 SYDVKM. CDR3 residues: CASSRMRGINYGYTF. As DNA, the CDR3 is TGTGCCAGCAGCCGCATGCGGGGAATTAACTATGGCTACACCTTC.

As DNA, the CDR3 is TGTGCCAGTAGTATTGCTAGCGGACCGACCCCTCCGTTCTTC. Amino acid sequence: CASSIASGPTPPFF. This rearrangement joins TRBV19 to TRBJ2-1; 7 bases map to TRBD2. V lost 3 bases to trimming and J lost 15 bases; unmatched junction nucleotides: 14. The CDR3 contains 14 residues. CDR1 and CDR2 (germline): LNHDA, SQIVND (reference sequence).

The V gene is TRBV12-3 or TRBV12-4, the J gene TRBJ1-2; 7 bases are a match to TRBD1. This CDR3 spans 13 amino acids. The trim removed 5 bases at V and 4 bases at J, leaving 4 bases unmatched. The CDR3 nucleotides read TGTGCCAGCAGTCGATCAGGGGGCTATGGCTACACCTTC. Translating gives CASSRSGGYGYTF.

The rearrangement joins TRBV7-9 to TRBJ2-3; D call uncertain. Germline loops: CDR1 SEHNR, CDR2 FQNEAQ (reference sequence). Trimming cost V 5 bases and J 0 bases, with 12 bases left between them. The CDR3 loop spans 15 amino acids. The CDR3 here is CASSPSSFSTDTQYF. The DNA for the CDR3 is TGTGCCAGCAGCCCCTCCTCCTTCAGCACAGATACGCAGTATTTT.

The chain joins TRBV28 to TRBJ1-2, with TRBD1 identical over 8 bases. The CDR3 spans 13 residues. The V gene's germline CDR1 is MDHEN and CDR2 SYDVKM. V shed 6 bases, J shed 8 bases, and the junction held 8 bases outside the gene matches. The CDR3 spells CASRTPGGEGYTF. The CDR3 region has the DNA TGTGCCAGCAGGACCCCAGGGGGCGAAGGCTACACCTTC.

This chain links TRBV6-5 with TRBJ2-7, with 11 positions matching TRBD1. This CDR3 comprises 12 residues. Germline CDR1 MNHEY, CDR2 SVGAGI. V was clipped by 6 bases and J by 5 bases; unmatched bases: 0. The CDR3 region is CASRDRGHEQYF. The CDR3 region has the DNA TGTGCCAGCAGGGACAGGGGGCACGAGCAGTACTTC.

This clone was seen just once. The chain uses TRBV4-1 and TRBJ2-7, with 9 bases lining up with TRBD2. Germline V lookup: CDR1 MGHRA, CDR2 YSYEKL. Trimming cost V 3 bases and J 3 bases; bases outside gene matches: 6. The CDR3 runs to 15 residues. As DNA, the CDR3 is TGCGCCAGCAGCCACTCAGCGGGGGGCGACTACGAGCAGTACTTC. Translation: CASSHSAGGDYEQYF.

The rearrangement links TRBV18 to TRBJ1-4; perhaps TRBD1 as D (5 bases). Germline V gene data show CDR1 as KGHSH and CDR2 as LQKENI. The CDR3 contains 16 residues. V was trimmed by 1 base and J by 4 bases, leaving 13 bases between them. The CDR3 region is CASSPLQGKINEKLFF. Written as DNA, the CDR3 is TGTGCCAGCTCACCACTCCAGGGCAAAATTAATGAAAAACTGTTTTTT.

J is TRBJ2-1 and V is TRBV7-9; tentative D call: TRBD2 (6 bases). CDR1 is SEHNR and CDR2 is FQNEAQ in the germline V gene (reference sequence). Trimming took 5 bases from V and 0 from J, leaving 14 bases between them. This CDR3 contains 16 residues. CDR3 DNA: TGTGCCAGCAGCATAGGCGGGATGTACTCCTACAATGAGCAGTTCTTC. The encoded protein is CASSIGGMYSYNEQFF.

The rearrangement joins TRBV28 to TRBJ1-5; D not certain. CDR3 length: 14 residues. The ends were cut back, 3 bases at V and 3 bases at J, with 9 bases in the middle. CDR1 and CDR2 from the germline V gene are MDHEN and SYDVKM. This chain's CDR3 is CASSFPGFNQPQHF. In DNA, the CDR3 is TGTGCCAGCAGTTTCCCCGGGTTCAATCAGCCCCAGCATTTT.

This chain connects TRBV7-3 to TRBJ2-3; TRBD2 matches at 12 bases. V lost 4 bases, J lost 2 bases, and 1 base stayed unmatched. The CDR3 extends over 15 amino acids. Germline loops: CDR1 SGHTA, CDR2 FQGTGA. As DNA, the CDR3 is TGTGCCAGCAGCTGGACTAGCGGGATCACAGATACGCAGTATTTT. This sequence encodes CASSWTSGITDTQYF.

The chain links TRBV24-1 to TRBJ2-3, with D tentatively TRBD2 (5 bases). The CDR3 totals 15 residues. The germline CDR1 and CDR2 sequences are KGHDR and SFDVKD. Trimming took off 1 base at V and 1 base at J, with 8 bases between the two ends. CDR3 bases: TGTGCCACCAGTGATTTACAGAGGGGCACAGATACGCAGTATTTT. Its translation is CATSDLQRGTDTQYF.

The rearrangement links TRBV5-1 to TRBJ1-2; D is perhaps TRBD1 (5 bases). The CDR3 is 14 amino acids. Germline V gene sequence: CDR1 SGHRS, CDR2 YFSETQ. V was pared by 3 bases and J by 4 bases, with 13 bases between. The DNA of the CDR3 is TGCGCCAGCAGCTCTGATGGGGGGGGCTATGGCTACACCTTC. This encodes CASSSDGGGYGYTF.

The chain links TRBV7-3 to TRBJ2-1; the match to TRBD1 covers 8 bases. The CDR3 is made up of 14 amino acids. V shed 2 bases, J shed 6 bases, and the junction held 3 bases outside the gene matches. The germline V gene encodes CDR1 SGHTA and CDR2 FQGTGA. CDR3 nucleotides: TGTGCCAGCAGCTTAGGGGACAGGCCCAATGAGCAGTTCTTC. Its translation is CASSLGDRPNEQFF.

The DNA for the CDR3 is TGTGCCAGTAGTGAGGGGGGGCTGATCTCTGGGGCCAACGTCCTGACTTTC. This sequence encodes CASSEGGLISGANVLTF. This chain uses TRBV19 with TRBJ2-6; tentatively, D is TRBD2 (7 bases). The V and J ends lost 5 bases and 0 bases respectively, with 14 bases between them. Germline V CDR1 and CDR2: LNHDA, SQIVND (reference sequence). This CDR3 region has 17 residues.

This chain joins TRBV5-1 and TRBJ2-5; tentatively, D is TRBD2 (5 bases). This CDR3 is 14 amino acids long. V shed 0 bases and J shed 0 bases, with 6 bases lying between them. CDR1 SGHRS and CDR2 YFSETQ come from the germline V gene. The CDR3 DNA reads as TGCGCCAGCAGCTTGGGAGGGAACCAAGAGACCCAGTACTTC. It translates to CASSLGGNQETQYF.

The chain uses TRBV10-3 and TRBJ2-7, with D unclear. V was pared by 7 bases and J by 4 bases, with 8 bases between. This CDR3 has 11 amino acids. Germline lookup yields CDR1 ENHRY and CDR2 SYGVKD. The chain's CDR3 is CAITTGYEQYF. The CDR3 nucleotides read TGTGCCATCACGACTGGGTACGAGCAGTACTTC.

The V gene is TRBV28, the J gene TRBJ1-5; 7 bases are a match to TRBD1. CDR3 length: 17 residues. CDR1 and CDR2 from the germline V gene are MDHEN and SYDVKM. J was trimmed by 2 bases and V by 3 bases; bases with no gene match: 10. CDR3 sequence (DNA): TGTGCCAGCAGTTTCCCTCCAGGGGGAGCCGGCAATCAGCCCCAGCATTTT. This sequence encodes CASSFPPGGAGNQPQHF.

V is TRBV7-9 and J is TRBJ1-4; 8 bases match TRBD1. The germline V gene encodes CDR1 SEHNR and CDR2 FQNEAQ (reference sequence). CDR3 size: 14 residues. With V trimmed by 6 bases and J by 8 bases, 8 bases remained unmatched. CDR3 nucleotide sequence: TGTGCCAGCAGACCAGACAGGGGTGGCGAAAAACTGTTTTTT. Residues: CASRPDRGGEKLFF.

The chain couples TRBV15 to TRBJ2-7; TRBD1 aligns across 7 bases. After removal of 0 bases from V and 1 base from J, the junction contained 6 bases not matched to a gene. The V gene's germline CDR1 is LNHNV and CDR2 YYDKDF (reference sequence). This CDR3 has 16 residues. Written as DNA, the CDR3 is TGTGCCACCAGCAGAGATTGGGGGACAGCATCCTACGAGCAGTACTTC. Translation gives CATSRDWGTASYEQYF.

The rearrangement joins TRBV5-4 to TRBJ2-1; D may be TRBD1 (6 bases). The germline V and J ends were trimmed by 4 bases and 0 bases, with 20 bases remaining between them. Per the germline V gene, CDR1 is SGHNT and CDR2 is YYREEE (reference sequence). This CDR3 is 18 amino acids long. The CDR3 loop is CASSPPRGGASSYNEQFF. The CDR3, as DNA: TGTGCCAGCAGCCCCCCTCGTGGGGGCGCAAGCTCCTACAATGAGCAGTTCTTC.